These 32 T cell receptor beta chains were all obtained from the same sample, sequenced in a study of spatial heterogeneity in lung cancer. Time point given: sample taken at primary tumor resection. Sequencing of whole RNA from tumor, nontumor lung or frozen PBMC involved no sorting. A single record per CDR3 protein comes from TCRdb applying MiXCR to the 5' RACE reads. Of tens of thousands of distinct CDR3 sequences in the sample, around 13% were seen once. This sample comprised PBMCs, obtained at surgery. The source is a male donor with early-stage non-small cell lung cancer.

This clonotype was picked up many times. The chain uses TRBV20-1 and TRBJ1-2, with TRBD1 matching over 7 bases. Germline CDR1 reads DFQATT; CDR2 reads SNEGSKA (reference sequence). CDR3 length: 12 residues. V lost 5 bases to trimming and J lost 0 bases; unmatched junction nucleotides: 0. In DNA, the CDR3 is TGCAGTGCTGACAGGGCTAACTATGGCTACACCTTC. Amino acid sequence: CSADRANYGYTF.

This chain links TRBV29-1 with TRBJ2-7, with 7 bases aligning to TRBD1. There are 13 residues in the CDR3. V was pared by 4 bases and J by 4 bases, with 7 bases of the junction left unmatched. Germline loops: CDR1 SQVTM, CDR2 ANQGSEA. The CDR3 nucleotides are TGCAGCGTTGGTAACGTCAGGGGGTACGAGCAGTACTTC. Its protein product is CSVGNVRGYEQYF.

This clonotype has a handful of counts. The V gene is TRBV29-1, the J gene TRBJ1-5; D might be TRBD1 (5 bases). The CDR3 has 14 residues. Germline lookup yields CDR1 SQVTM and CDR2 ANQGSEA. Between the trimmed V and J ends, which lost 3 bases and 4 bases, there was a span of 13 bases. The CDR3 DNA reads as TGCAGCGTTGAGTTGGCAGGGAGAAATCAGCCCCAGCATTTT. It specifies CSVELAGRNQPQHF.

This clonotype was counted at least ten times. The chain employs TRBV7-2 and TRBJ1-5; tentative D call: TRBD1 (6 bases). V was cut by 0 bases and J by 2 bases, with 14 bases left in between. Germline assignment: CDR1 SGHTA and CDR2 FQGNSA. The CDR3 is 17 amino acids. CDR3 in DNA: TGTGCCAGCAGCTTAGCGCAGGGCGCAGGGGGCAATCAGCCCCAGCATTTT. It codes for CASSLAQGAGGNQPQHF.

The chain has TRBV5-1 and TRBJ2-7, with TRBD1 as a possible D gene (5 bases). From germline, CDR1 is SGHRS and CDR2 YFSETQ. There are 12 residues in the CDR3. V was cut by 4 bases and J by 6 bases, with 11 bases left in between. CDR3 sequence reads: CASSADSFEQYF. The DNA for the CDR3 is TGCGCCAGCAGCGCCGACAGCTTCGAGCAGTACTTC.

This clonotype was observed a handful of times. The rearrangement joins TRBV2 to TRBJ1-2; D remains ambiguous. V lost 3 bases to trimming and J lost 3 bases, with 11 bases between them. Germline CDR1 and CDR2: SNHLY and FYNNEI. This CDR3 has 14 amino acids. CDR3 amino acids: CASSEGGQDYGYTF. In DNA, the CDR3 is TGTGCCAGCAGTGAGGGCGGGCAGGACTATGGCTACACCTTC.

This chain connects TRBV5-1 to TRBJ1-1; no clear D. The ends were cut back, 4 bases at V and 1 base at J, with 11 bases in the middle. The CDR3 extends over 14 amino acids. CDR1 and CDR2 (germline): SGHRS, YFSETQ. This chain's CDR3 is CASSVWGSNTEAFF. The CDR3 DNA is TGCGCCAGCAGCGTCTGGGGATCGAACACTGAAGCTTTCTTT.

This clonotype was observed a few times. CDR3: CSVGVGGISNEKLFF. DNA for the CDR3: TGCAGCGTTGGGGTAGGGGGCATTTCTAATGAAAAACTGTTTTTT. V usage is TRBV29-1 and J usage is TRBJ1-4; 7 bases match TRBD1. CDR3 length: 15 amino acids. The J segment lost 3 bases and the V segment lost 4 bases, leaving 8 bases of the junction unmatched. Germline V gene data show CDR1 as SQVTM and CDR2 as ANQGSEA. The full variable domain, rest sourced from reference TRBV29-1 and TRBJ1-4, is SAVISQKPSRDICQRGTSLTIQCQVDSQVTMMFWYRQQPGQSLTLIATANQGSEATYESGFVIDKFPISRPNLTFSTLTVSNMSPEDSSIYLCSVGVGGISNEKLFFGSGTQLSVL.

This clonotype appeared many times. The rearrangement joins TRBV12-3 or TRBV12-4 to TRBJ2-1; D not certain. Trimming took off 1 base at V and 0 bases at J, with 7 bases between the two ends. CDR3 length: 15 amino acids. The chain's CDR3 is CASSLVPSSYNEQFF. The CDR3 region has the DNA TGTGCCAGCAGTTTAGTGCCTAGCTCCTACAATGAGCAGTTCTTC.

This clonotype was seen a few times. The chain couples TRBV12-3 or TRBV12-4 to TRBJ1-1; D might be TRBD1 (6 bases). The CDR3 length is 13 residues. Trimming stripped 5 bases from V and 11 bases from J, with 18 bases between. The CDR3 loop is CASSLYVQGGAFF. In nucleotides, the CDR3 is TGTGCCAGCAGTCTTTACGTACAGGGAGGGGCTTTCTTT.

V gene TRBV7-2 combines with J gene TRBJ2-7; D might be TRBD2 (5 bases). Trimming cost V 2 bases and J 0 bases, with 8 bases left between them. This CDR3 contains 14 residues. Germline values: CDR1 SGHTA, CDR2 FQGNSA. The CDR3 is CASSLKAASYEQYF. Written as DNA, the CDR3 is TGTGCCAGCAGCTTAAAAGCGGCCTCCTACGAGCAGTACTTC.

The chain uses TRBV9 and TRBJ2-3; weak D call: TRBD1 (5 bases). The germline V gene has CDR1 SGDLS and CDR2 YYNGEE. With 0 bases removed from V and 3 bases from J, the gap between germline ends came to 14 bases. The CDR3 consists of 16 residues. The CDR3 DNA sequence: TGTGCCAGCAGCGTAGGCGGACACATCACGACAGATACGCAGTATTTT. As protein: CASSVGGHITTDTQYF. The full variable domain, completed using reference TRBV9 and TRBJ2-3, is DSGVTQTPKHLITATGQRVTLRCSPRSGDLSVYWYQQSLDQGLQFLIQYYNGEERAKGNILERFSAQQFPDLHSELNLSSLELGDSALYFCASSVGGHITTDTQYFGPGTRLTVL.

This rearrangement joins TRBV13 to TRBJ2-7; tentatively, D is TRBD1 or TRBD2 (5 bases each). CDR1 and CDR2 from the germline V gene are PRHDT and FYEKMQ (reference sequence). The V end lost 5 bases, the J end lost 3 bases, and 14 bases lay between the germline ends. The CDR3 length is 14 residues. The CDR3, as DNA: TGTGCCAGCAGCCCTTCCCGGGACGGCTACGAGCAGTACTTC. Its protein product is CASSPSRDGYEQYF.

The chain has TRBV19 and TRBJ1-5; D unclear. CDR3 length: 15 residues. Germline-derived CDR1 and CDR2 are LNHDA and SQIVND (reference sequence). The V end was cut by 1 base, the J end by 0 bases, with 7 bases between. The CDR3 DNA reads TGTGCCAGTAGTATAGTAACCCGTAGCAATCAGCCCCAGCATTTT. Residues: CASSIVTRSNQPQHF.

The chain links TRBV20-1 to TRBJ2-1; 9 bases agree with TRBD2. With V trimmed by 5 bases and J by 9 bases, 8 bases remained unmatched. The CDR3 length is 13 residues. The germline V gene encodes CDR1 DFQATT and CDR2 SNEGSKA (reference sequence). The CDR3 loop reads CSARGSGSREQFF. CDR3 DNA: TGCAGTGCTCGGGGTAGCGGGAGCCGTGAGCAGTTCTTC.

This clonotype showed up just a few times. The V gene is TRBV4-2, the J gene TRBJ2-7, with a tentative D call TRBD1 (6 bases). Trimming removed 6 bases at V and 0 bases at J, with 9 bases between. Germline loops: CDR1 LGHNA, CDR2 YNFKEQ. This CDR3 is built from 13 residues. The DNA of the CDR3 is TGTGCCAGCAGGCCACAGGGCTCCTACGAGCAGTACTTC. Its protein is CASRPQGSYEQYF.

The J gene is TRBJ1-1, the V gene TRBV18; D remains ambiguous. V shed 9 bases and J shed 3 bases, with 8 bases lying between them. The germline V gene has CDR1 KGHSH and CDR2 LQKENI. CDR3 length: 11 amino acids. The CDR3 spells CASTKDTEAFF. The CDR3 DNA sequence: TGTGCCAGTACGAAGGACACTGAAGCTTTCTTT.

This chain joins TRBV5-1 and TRBJ2-3; D possibly corresponds to TRBD2 (6 bases). The V end lost 1 base, the J end lost 1 base, and 10 bases lay between the germline ends. CDR3 length: 15 amino acids. Germline V gene lookup returns CDR1 SGHRS and CDR2 YFSETQ. The CDR3 DNA reads as TGCGCCAGCAGCTTGACTCCTAGCGGCACAGATACGCAGTATTTT. Its translation: CASSLTPSGTDTQYF.

The rearrangement uses TRBV10-3 and TRBJ2-5; 7 bases agree with TRBD1. The CDR3 consists of 15 residues. The germline CDR1 and CDR2 sequences are ENHRY and SYGVKD. V shed 5 bases and J 5 bases; nucleotides not matched to a gene: 11. CDR3 sequence reads: CAISHTTTGKETQYF. In DNA form, the CDR3 reads TGTGCCATCAGTCATACTACGACAGGGAAGGAGACCCAGTACTTC.

This clonotype turned up a few times. CDR3 in amino acids: CSAREGRTGGPGTQYF. The DNA for the CDR3 is TGCAGTGCTAGAGAAGGAAGAACGGGAGGGCCGGGGACCCAGTACTTC. The chain uses TRBV20-1 and TRBJ2-5, with 8 positions matching TRBD2. The CDR3 spans 16 residues. CDR1 is DFQATT and CDR2 is SNEGSKA in the germline V gene (reference sequence). V lost 0 bases to trimming and J lost 7 bases; unmatched junction nucleotides: 13.

The J gene is TRBJ2-5, the V gene TRBV5-1; 15 bases line up with TRBD2. CDR3 length: 17 residues. Germline V gives CDR1 SGHRS, CDR2 YFSETQ. The ends lost 4 bases at V and 4 bases at J; junction bases unmatched: 8. The chain's CDR3 is CASSPGLAGGLRETQYF. The CDR3 DNA reads as TGCGCCAGCAGCCCAGGACTAGCGGGAGGGCTGAGAGAGACCCAGTACTTC. The whole variable domain, remainder taken from reference TRBV5-1 and TRBJ2-5, is KAGVTQTPRYLIKTRGQQVTLSCSPISGHRSVSWYQQTPGQGLQFLFEYFSETQRNKGNFPGRFSGRQFSNSRSEMNVSTLELGDSALYLCASSPGLAGGLRETQYFGPGTRLLVL.

The sample holds a few counts of this clonotype. This chain connects TRBV7-9 to TRBJ2-3; 10 nucleotides line up with TRBD2. This CDR3 is 16 amino acids long. J was trimmed by 4 bases and V by 5 bases; bases with no gene match: 9. The germline gives CDR1 SEHNR, CDR2 FQNEAQ (reference sequence). CDR3 amino acids: CASSPLEREGPDTQYF. DNA for the CDR3: TGTGCCAGCAGCCCCCTGGAGCGGGAGGGGCCAGATACGCAGTATTTT. Full variable domain (outside the CDR3, taken from reference TRBV7-9 and TRBJ2-3): DTGVSQNPRHKITKRGQNVTFRCDPISEHNRLYWYRQTLGQGPEFLTYFQNEAQLEKSRLLSDRFSAERPKGSFSTLEIQRTEQGDSAMYLCASSPLEREGPDTQYFGPGTRLTVL.

This clonotype was seen repeatedly, ten times or more. This sequence joins TRBV6-6 and TRBJ1-6; TRBD1 agrees at 10 bases. V was pared by 2 bases and J by 8 bases, with 3 bases of the junction left unmatched. There are 15 residues in the CDR3. Per germline, CDR1 MNHNY and CDR2 SVGAGI (reference sequence). CDR3 sequence (DNA): TGTGCCAGCAGTTACCCCGGGACAGGGGATTCACCCCTCCACTTT. It is translated as CASSYPGTGDSPLHF.

For the CDR3, the DNA is TGTGCCAGCAGTTATAATGGACAGACCAAAAACATTCAGTACTTC. It is translated as CASSYNGQTKNIQYF. The V call is TRBV6-5, the J call TRBJ2-4, with D possibly TRBD1 on 6 matching bases. Germline-derived CDR1 and CDR2 are MNHEY and SVGAGI. The CDR3 covers 15 residues. Trimming stripped 3 bases from V and 2 bases from J, with 11 bases between.

The J gene is TRBJ2-7, the V gene TRBV2, with TRBD1 as a possible D gene (5 bases). Germline CDR1 reads SNHLY; CDR2 reads FYNNEI. V lost 8 bases, J lost 6 bases, and 11 bases lay in between. This CDR3 comprises 11 residues. The CDR3 bases are TGTGCCAGCCCAACCGACAGCGAGCAGTACTTC. Encoded protein: CASPTDSEQYF.

This clonotype was picked up many times. V gene TRBV12-3 or TRBV12-4 combines with J gene TRBJ2-1, with no clear D. V was clipped by 3 bases and J by 7 bases, with 10 bases between them. CDR3 length: 13 residues. The CDR3 DNA follows: TGTGCCAGCAGTTTCGGCCAGATGAATGAGCAGTTCTTC. Its protein is CASSFGQMNEQFF.

Only a few counts were recorded for this clonotype. The J gene is TRBJ1-6, the V gene TRBV13; TRBD1 matches at 9 bases. Looked up from germline, CDR1 is PRHDT and CDR2 is FYEKMQ (reference sequence). The CDR3 consists of 14 residues. The J segment lost 6 bases and the V segment lost 4 bases, leaving 1 base of the junction unmatched. The CDR3 loop reads CASSSGQGNSPLHF. CDR3 sequence (DNA): TGTGCCAGCAGCTCGGGACAGGGTAATTCACCCCTCCACTTT. Supplemented by reference TRBV13 and TRBJ1-6, the full variable domain reads AAGVIQSPRHLIKEKRETATLKCYPIPRHDTVYWYQQGPGQDPQFLISFYEKMQSDKGSIPDRFSAQQFSDYHSELNMSSLELGDSALYFCASSSGQGNSPLHFGNGTRLTVT.

This clonotype occurred a few times. The chain joins TRBV29-1 to TRBJ2-1; D is uncertain. Germline assignment: CDR1 SQVTM and CDR2 ANQGSEA. This CDR3 has 13 amino acids. Trimming shortened V by 1 base and J by 4 bases, and 8 bases separated the two germline ends. CDR3 in amino acids: CSVEVVRYNEQFF. CDR3 nucleotides: TGCAGCGTTGAAGTAGTCAGGTACAATGAGCAGTTCTTC.

This sequence joins TRBV5-1 and TRBJ2-7, with 9 bases that match TRBD1. The trim removed 5 bases at V and 4 bases at J, leaving 7 bases unmatched. CDR1 SGHRS and CDR2 YFSETQ come from the germline V gene. CDR3 length: 14 amino acids. The CDR3, as DNA: TGCGCCAGCAGGGACCCGGGACAGGGTTACGAGCAGTACTTC. The encoded protein is CASRDPGQGYEQYF.

The rearrangement links TRBV6-1 to TRBJ2-3; 10 bases align to TRBD2. CDR1 and CDR2 from the germline V gene are MNHNS and SASEGT. CDR3 length equals 15 residues. The trim removed 7 bases at V and 6 bases at J, leaving 10 bases unmatched. The chain's CDR3 is CASTALAGSRDTQYF. CDR3 DNA: TGTGCCAGCACCGCACTAGCGGGAAGTCGTGATACGCAGTATTTT.

This chain links TRBV7-2 with TRBJ1-5; no clear D gene. Per the germline V gene, CDR1 is SGHTA and CDR2 is FQGNSA. This CDR3 spans 12 amino acids. Deletions cut 9 bases from V and 7 bases from J, with 13 bases between. CDR3 residues: CASSNSGQPQHF. CDR3 coding DNA: TGTGCCAGTTCGAATAGTGGACAGCCCCAGCATTTT.

The chain recombines TRBV7-2 with TRBJ1-1, with D maybe TRBD1 (5 bases). Germline V gives CDR1 SGHTA, CDR2 FQGNSA. This CDR3 comprises 15 residues. Trimming stripped 1 base from V and 4 bases from J, with 13 bases between. Here the CDR3 reads CASSLDTGVGTEAFF. The DNA of the CDR3 is TGTGCCAGCAGCTTAGATACGGGGGTCGGCACTGAAGCTTTCTTT.